The clone carrying this TCR beta chain was counted many times. Antigen: not known. TCR cDNA, made by 5'RACE template switching, carried an added universal primer site and UMIs. TCRdb recomputed calls from the 5' RACE reads with MiXCR, one row per CDR3 protein. Counted here are about 330,000 distinct CDR3 sequences, 4.1% occurring once; the ten biggest clones make up roughly 25%. These data belong to a study of T cells after yellow fever vaccination. Study as a whole: Preparation of fractions with low cell numbers was performed using SMART-Seq v4 Ultra Low Input.

The V end was cut by 2 bases, the J end by 7 bases, with 9 bases between. This CDR3 has 13 amino acids. General study results and limits: CD4 and CD8 compartments shared a small share of clonotypes, likely from convergent recombination. A large majority of primary-vaccination clones showed up again after the booster (approximately 96% CD4, 85% to 90% CD8).

Sequenced material: PBMCs, taken 5 days after the yellow fever booster vaccination. This TCR derives from a man aged 18-30 years who received the YFV17D yellow fever vaccine. The J gene is TRBJ2-1, the V gene TRBV12-3 or TRBV12-4, with a tentative D call TRBD1 (6 bases). The CDR3 sequence is CASSLSRGNEQFF. The CDR3 DNA reads as TGTGCCAGCAGTTTATCAAGGGGGAATGAGCAGTTCTTC.